The text below deals with one T cell receptor beta chain. Original processing notes: Reference gene primers were amplified, and this amplification served to estimate nucleated cell counts. Measured with immunoSEQ multiplex PCR; TCRdb has only the in-frame clones, and not every one. V and J calls and clone size are as listed in that table; D and trimming were resolved from the DNA. The data hold about 170,000 clones, with approximately 85% observed a single time. The germline V gene encodes CDR1 MGHRA and CDR2 YSYEKL. Trimming stripped 4 bases from V and 2 bases from J, with 8 bases between. The CDR3 is made up of 13 amino acids. These data come from a study of blood T cell repertoires in COVID-19. Study-wide background: Spain, Italy and the United States supplied samples that represented acute and convalescent COVID-19. The analysed material was cDNA or gDNA that came from T cells, B-cell-depleted T cells, or PBMCs.

What was sequenced was peripheral blood. This chain links TRBV4-1 with TRBJ1-1, with a weak D call TRBD1 (6 bases). This TCR derives from a man between 60 and 70 years old who had recovered from COVID-19. The CDR3 bases are TGCGCCAGCAGCCGGACAGTTAACACTGAAGCTTTCTTT. This encodes CASSRTVNTEAFF.